The 4 T cell receptor beta chains presented below share a single source sample, sequenced in a study of T cells expressing NK-cell markers. TCRdb re-called the 5' RACE reads and gives one entry per CDR3 protein, without DNA. Its listing shows about 260,000 distinct CDR3 sequences. Sequencing used blood T cells: a sorted CD56 or NKG2C T cell subset, CD4+ or CD8+ T cells, or bulk PBMC T cells (not recorded which). These receptors were collected from a woman between 18 and 69 years old in good health.

The rearrangement links TRBV12-3 or TRBV12-4 to TRBJ1-6. The CDR3 sequence is 14 residues long. The CDR3 reads CASTSAAHNSPLHF.

This chain uses TRBV27 with TRBJ2-5; TCRdb returns TRBD1, unconfirmable since there is no DNA. The CDR3 sequence is 14 residues long. Germline CDR1 is MNHEY and CDR2 is SMNVEV (reference sequence). The CDR3 loop is CASSFYGGQETQYF.

The genes are TRBV20-1 and TRBJ1-6; the TRBD1 assignment by TCRdb is unverifiable without DNA. CDR1 is DFQATT, CDR2 SNEGSKA, per germline (reference sequence). This CDR3 spans 14 amino acids. CDR3 sequence reads: CSATQATGESPLHF.

V usage is TRBV12-3 or TRBV12-4 and J usage is TRBJ1-2. CDR3 length: 14 amino acids. This CDR3 is CASSPSGQAYGYTF.